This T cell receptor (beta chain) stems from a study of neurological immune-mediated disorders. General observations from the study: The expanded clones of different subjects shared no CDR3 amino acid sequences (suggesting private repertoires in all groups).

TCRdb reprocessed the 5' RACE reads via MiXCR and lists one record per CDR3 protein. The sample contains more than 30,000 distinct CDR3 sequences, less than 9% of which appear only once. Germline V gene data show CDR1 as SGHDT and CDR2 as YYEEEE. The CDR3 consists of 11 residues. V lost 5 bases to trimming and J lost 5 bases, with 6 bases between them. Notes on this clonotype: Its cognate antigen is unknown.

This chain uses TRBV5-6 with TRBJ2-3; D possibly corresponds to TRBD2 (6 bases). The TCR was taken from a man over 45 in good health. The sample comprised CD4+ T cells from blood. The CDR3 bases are TGTGCCAGCAGGGAGGGAGATACGCAGTATTTT. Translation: CASREGDTQYF.